This paragraph reports one T cell receptor (beta chain). Antigen: not known. The record originates from a study of monozygotic twins with inflammatory bowel disease. Study results and caveats: Ultimately, a single strong signal or clonotype associated with IBD was not supported.

TCRdb re-called the 5' RACE reads and gives one entry per CDR3 protein, without DNA. This sample's clone table lists about 130,000 distinct CDR3 sequences. This receptor was identified in a human donor with ulcerative colitis or Crohn's disease, or a healthy co-twin of an affected twin (not recorded which). Sequencing was done on a sample of blood.

The CDR3 sequence is CASSWALPSSTDTQYF. The chain is built from TRBV7-3 and TRBJ2-3; TCRdb picks TRBD1, but there is no DNA to check that call. CDR1 is SGHTA, CDR2 FQGTGA, per germline. The CDR3 has 16 amino acids. The entire variable domain, with the rest obtained from reference TRBV7-3 and TRBJ2-3, is as follows: GAGVSQTPSNKVTEKGKYVELRCDPISGHTALYWYRQSLGQGPEFLIYFQGTGAADDSGLPNDRFFAVRPEGSVSTLKIQRTERGDSAVYLCASSWALPSSTDTQYFGPGTRLTVL.